This T cell receptor beta chain was sequenced in a study of CD8+ T cells in alopecia areata. The wider study: A 6-month period off drug followed tofacitinib, which lasted 6 to 18 months.

Indicated treatment: oral pan-JAK inhibitor, 5-10 mg twice daily. Sequencing used cDNA as its template, made by extracting RNA and reverse transcribing it. This table comes from immunoSEQ multiplex PCR, and its TCRdb copy is limited to in-frame clones, with some not included. The table records about 180,000 clones, around half of them present only once. Overall study findings and caveats: Greater clonality was observed in lesional scalp samples, especially alopecia totalis/universalis, versus normal scalp.

This clone was counted only a few times. What it binds is not known. The CDR3 is 16 residues long. This sequence was found in a human donor with alopecia areata. The sample in question was CD8+ T cells sorted from blood, obtained at week 24, from a patient treated with tofacitinib. V and J are TRBV21-1 and TRBJ2-6. TRBV21-1 is flagged as a pseudogene. The CDR3 sequence is CASSKLYESGANVLTF. CDR3 in DNA: TGTGCCAGCAGCAAATTGTACGAATCTGGGGCCAACGTCCTGACTTTC.